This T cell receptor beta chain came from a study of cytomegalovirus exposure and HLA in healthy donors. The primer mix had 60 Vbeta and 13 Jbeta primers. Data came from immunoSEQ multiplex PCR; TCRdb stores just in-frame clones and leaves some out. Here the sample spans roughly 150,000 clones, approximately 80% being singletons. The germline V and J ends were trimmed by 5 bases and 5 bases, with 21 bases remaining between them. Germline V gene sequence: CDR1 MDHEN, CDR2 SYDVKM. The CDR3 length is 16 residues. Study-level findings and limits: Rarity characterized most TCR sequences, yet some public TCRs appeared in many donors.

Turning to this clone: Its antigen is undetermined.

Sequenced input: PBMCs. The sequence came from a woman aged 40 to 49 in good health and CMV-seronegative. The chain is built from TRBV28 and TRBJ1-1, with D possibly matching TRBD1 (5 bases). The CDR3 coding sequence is TGTGCCAGCAGTCTCCCTTTCCGGGGGGTGATGACTGAAGCTTTCTTT. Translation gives CASSLPFRGVMTEAFF.